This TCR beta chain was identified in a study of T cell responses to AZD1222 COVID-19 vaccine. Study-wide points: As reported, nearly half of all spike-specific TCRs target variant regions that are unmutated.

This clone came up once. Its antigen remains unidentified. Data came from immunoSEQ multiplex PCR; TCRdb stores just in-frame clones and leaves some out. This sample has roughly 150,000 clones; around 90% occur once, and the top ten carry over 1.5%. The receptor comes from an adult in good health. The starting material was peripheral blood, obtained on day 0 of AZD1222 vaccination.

This chain's CDR3 is CASSSRTDVSTNEKLFF. DNA of the CDR3: TGTGCCAGCAGTTCCCGGACGGATGTTTCAACTAATGAAAAACTGTTTTTT. The V call is TRBV28, the J call TRBJ1-4; D call uncertain. Trimming left V 4 bases short and J 0 bases short, with 15 bases between. CDR1 is MDHEN and CDR2 is SYDVKM in the germline V gene. This CDR3 comprises 17 residues.